This T cell receptor (beta chain) is drawn from a study of blood T cell repertoires in COVID-19. For the study at large: The samples span acute and convalescent COVID-19 from the United States, Italy and Spain. From T cells, B-cell-depleted T cells, or PBMCs came the material, which was cDNA or gDNA.

Trimming took 5 bases from V and 5 from J, leaving 15 bases between them. Germline V lookup: CDR1 SNHLY, CDR2 FYNNEI. The CDR3 runs to 14 residues. Authors' analysis steps: How many nucleated cells were present was estimated from reference gene primer amplification. Some clones are missing from TCRdb's copy, which holds only in-frame ones; the method was immunoSEQ multiplex PCR. The V and J calls and clone size come from that table; D and trimming were worked out from the DNA. This sample has some 60,000 clones; roughly nine tenths occur once, and the top ten carry over 1%. The sequence was collected from a man aged 60 to 69 with acute or convalescent COVID-19. This rearrangement joins TRBV2 to TRBJ1-1; D is perhaps TRBD1 (5 bases). The sequenced sample consisted of peripheral blood. The CDR3 DNA sequence: TGTGCCAGCAGTCAGACTCGGACAACGACTGAAGCTTTCTTT. It encodes CASSQTRTTTEAFF.